One TCR beta chain is described in this entry. Its antigen remains unknown. Germline-derived CDR1 and CDR2 are SGHRS and YFSETQ. The CDR3 spans 12 residues. Trimming shortened V by 5 bases and J by 3 bases, and 9 bases separated the two germline ends. Profiled with immunoSEQ multiplex PCR; TCRdb holds only in-frame clones, not every one. The table lists just under 9,500 clones, roughly nine tenths of them singletons. The data stem from a study of regulatory and conventional T cells in RAG deficiency. Broader study findings: Omenn CD25-high CD127-low cells may be activated cells, not true Tregs. Patient subsets had shorter CDR3s; Omenn Treg-Tconv overlap exceeded 75%.

Regulatory T cells were sorted from blood as CD4+ CD25-high CD127-low cells. These same records also appear under a second study, on regulatory T cells. That paper adds: The primer mix had 52 TRBV and 13 TRBJ primers. In patients, unique TRB V-J pairs were restricted and V/J usage skewed, especially in Tregs.

The chain uses TRBV5-1 and TRBJ2-7; either TRBD1 or TRBD2 may supply D (5 bases each). The receptor comes from a human donor in good health. Material for sequencing was Tregs sorted from blood. In DNA form, the CDR3 reads TGCGCCAGCAGACGGGGCAACTACGAGCAGTACTTC. Encoded protein: CASRRGNYEQYF. Combining the CDR3 with reference TRBV5-1 and TRBJ2-7 gives the whole variable domain KAGVTQTPRYLIKTRGQQVTLSCSPISGHRSVSWYQQTPGQGLQFLFEYFSETQRNKGNFPGRFSGRQFSNSRSEMNVSTLELGDSALYLCASRRGNYEQYFGPGTRLTVT.